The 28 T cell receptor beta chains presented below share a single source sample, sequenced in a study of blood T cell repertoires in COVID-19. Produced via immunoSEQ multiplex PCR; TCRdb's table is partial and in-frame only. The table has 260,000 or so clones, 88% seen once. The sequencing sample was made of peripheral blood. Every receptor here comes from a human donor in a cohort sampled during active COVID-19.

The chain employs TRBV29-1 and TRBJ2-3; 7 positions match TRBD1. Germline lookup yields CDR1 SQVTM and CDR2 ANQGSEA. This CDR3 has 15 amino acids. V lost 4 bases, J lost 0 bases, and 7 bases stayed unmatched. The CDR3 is CSVGFRDRSTDTQYF. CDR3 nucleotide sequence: TGCAGCGTTGGTTTCCGGGACAGAAGCACAGATACGCAGTATTTT.

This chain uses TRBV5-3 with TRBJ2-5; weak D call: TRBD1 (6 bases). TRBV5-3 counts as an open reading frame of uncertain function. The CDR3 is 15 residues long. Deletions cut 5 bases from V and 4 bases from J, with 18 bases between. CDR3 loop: CARRGDTSYGETQYF. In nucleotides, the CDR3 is TGTGCCAGAAGGGGGGACACTTCGTACGGAGAGACCCAGTACTTC.

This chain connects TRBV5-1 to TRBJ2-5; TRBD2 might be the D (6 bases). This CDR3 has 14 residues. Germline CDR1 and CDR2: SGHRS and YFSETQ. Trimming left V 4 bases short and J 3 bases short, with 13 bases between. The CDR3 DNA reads TGCGCCAGCAGCGCCTCGGGGGTCAAAGAGACCCAGTACTTC. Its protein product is CASSASGVKETQYF.

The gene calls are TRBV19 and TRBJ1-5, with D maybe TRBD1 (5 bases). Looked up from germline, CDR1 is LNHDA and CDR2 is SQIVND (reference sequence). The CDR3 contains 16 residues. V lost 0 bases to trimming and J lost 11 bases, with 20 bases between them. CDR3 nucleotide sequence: TGTGCCAGTAGTATAGATCGCACAGCCCGGGGGTCGGCCCAGCATTTT. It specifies CASSIDRTARGSAQHF.

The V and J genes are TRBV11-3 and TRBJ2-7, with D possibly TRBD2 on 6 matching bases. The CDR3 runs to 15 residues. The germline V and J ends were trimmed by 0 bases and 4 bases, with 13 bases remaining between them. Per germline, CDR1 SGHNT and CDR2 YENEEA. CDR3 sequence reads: CASSLDGSGRYEQYF. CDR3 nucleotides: TGTGCCAGCAGCTTAGATGGTAGCGGACGTTACGAGCAGTACTTC.

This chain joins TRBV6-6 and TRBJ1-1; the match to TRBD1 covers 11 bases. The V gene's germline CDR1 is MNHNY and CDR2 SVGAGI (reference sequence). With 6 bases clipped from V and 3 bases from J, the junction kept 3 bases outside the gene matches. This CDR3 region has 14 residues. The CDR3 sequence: CASRAGQGDTEAFF. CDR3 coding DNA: TGTGCCAGCAGGGCGGGACAGGGGGACACTGAAGCTTTCTTT.

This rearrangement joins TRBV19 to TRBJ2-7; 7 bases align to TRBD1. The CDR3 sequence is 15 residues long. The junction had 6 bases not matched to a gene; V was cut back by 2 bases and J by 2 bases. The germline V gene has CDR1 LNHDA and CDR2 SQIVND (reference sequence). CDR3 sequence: CASSITGTAAYEQYF. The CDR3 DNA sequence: TGTGCCAGTAGTATAACCGGGACAGCAGCCTACGAGCAGTACTTC.

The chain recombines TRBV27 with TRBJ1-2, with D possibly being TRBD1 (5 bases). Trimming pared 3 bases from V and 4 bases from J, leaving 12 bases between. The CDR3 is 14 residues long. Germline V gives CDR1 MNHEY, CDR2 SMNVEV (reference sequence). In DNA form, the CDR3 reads TGTGCCAGCAGTTTTGGAAGGGGAGGCTATGGCTACACCTTC. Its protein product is CASSFGRGGYGYTF.

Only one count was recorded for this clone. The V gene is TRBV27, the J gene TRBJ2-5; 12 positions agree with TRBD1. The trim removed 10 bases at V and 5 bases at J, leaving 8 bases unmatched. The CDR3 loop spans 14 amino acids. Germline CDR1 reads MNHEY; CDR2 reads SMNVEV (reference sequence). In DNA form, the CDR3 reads TGTGCCACCAGGGACAGGGGGCTTTGGGAGACCCAGTACTTC. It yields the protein CATRDRGLWETQYF.

The CDR3 sequence is CASSPLVGAAEAFF. The CDR3 coding sequence is TGTGCCAGCAGCCCACTGGTTGGGGCAGCTGAAGCTTTCTTT. This chain joins TRBV7-2 and TRBJ1-1; the D gene is possibly TRBD1 (5 bases). From germline, CDR1 is SGHTA and CDR2 FQGNSA. The V gene lost 5 bases and the J gene lost 6 bases, with 16 bases spanning the gap. This CDR3 has 14 amino acids.

The chain's CDR3 is CASSLTPTGEKTEAFF. In DNA form, the CDR3 reads TGTGCCAGCAGCTTAACCCCCACAGGGGAGAAAACTGAAGCTTTCTTT. The chain couples TRBV7-3 to TRBJ1-1; 7 bases match TRBD1. Germline CDR1 and CDR2: SGHTA and FQGTGA. This CDR3 has 16 residues. V lost 0 bases and J lost 5; bases outside the gene matches: 9.

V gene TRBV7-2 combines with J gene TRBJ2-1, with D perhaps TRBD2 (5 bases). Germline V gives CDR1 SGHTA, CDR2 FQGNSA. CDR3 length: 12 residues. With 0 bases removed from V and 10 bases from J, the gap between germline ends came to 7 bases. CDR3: CASSLAEGEQFF. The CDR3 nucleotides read TGTGCCAGCAGCTTAGCAGAGGGAGAGCAGTTCTTC.

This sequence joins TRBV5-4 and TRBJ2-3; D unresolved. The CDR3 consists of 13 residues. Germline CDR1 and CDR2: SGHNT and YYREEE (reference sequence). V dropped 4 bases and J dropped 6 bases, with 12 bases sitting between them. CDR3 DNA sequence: TGTGCCAGCAGCGAGCCCAACTGGGATACGCAGTATTTT. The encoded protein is CASSEPNWDTQYF.

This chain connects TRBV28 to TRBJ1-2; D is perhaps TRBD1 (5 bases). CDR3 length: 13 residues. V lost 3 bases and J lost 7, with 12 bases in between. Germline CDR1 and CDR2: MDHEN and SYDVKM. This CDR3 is CASSFPQGTGYTF. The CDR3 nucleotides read TGTGCCAGCAGTTTCCCCCAGGGAACTGGCTACACCTTC.

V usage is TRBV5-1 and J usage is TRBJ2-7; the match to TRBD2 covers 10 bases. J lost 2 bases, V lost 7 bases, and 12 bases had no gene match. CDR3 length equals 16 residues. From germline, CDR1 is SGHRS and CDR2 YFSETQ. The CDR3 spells CASRTLLAGGTYEQYF. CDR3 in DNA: TGCGCCAGCCGCACACTCTTAGCGGGAGGTACCTACGAGCAGTACTTC.

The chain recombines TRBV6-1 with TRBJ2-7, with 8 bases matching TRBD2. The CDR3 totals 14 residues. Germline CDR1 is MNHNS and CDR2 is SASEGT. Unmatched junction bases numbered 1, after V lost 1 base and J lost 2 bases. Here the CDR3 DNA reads TGTGCCAGCAGTGAAGACGGGGGGGCCTACGAGCAGTACTTC. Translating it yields CASSEDGGAYEQYF.

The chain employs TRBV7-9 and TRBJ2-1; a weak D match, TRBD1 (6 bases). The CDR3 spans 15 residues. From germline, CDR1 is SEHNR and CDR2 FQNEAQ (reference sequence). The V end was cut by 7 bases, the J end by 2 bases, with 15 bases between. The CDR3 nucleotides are TGTGCCAGCACCCAGCAGGGGTGGACCTACAATGAGCAGTTCTTC. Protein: CASTQQGWTYNEQFF.

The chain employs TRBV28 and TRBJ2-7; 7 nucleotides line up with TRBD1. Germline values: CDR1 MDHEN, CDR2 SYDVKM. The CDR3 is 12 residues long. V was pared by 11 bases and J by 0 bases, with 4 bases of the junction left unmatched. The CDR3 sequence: CAGWDSSYEQYF. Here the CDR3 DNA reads TGTGCCGGCTGGGACAGCTCCTACGAGCAGTACTTC.

The CDR3 sequence is CASSGGPRGDRVTYEQYF. The CDR3 region has the DNA TGTGCCAGCAGCGGGGGGCCCCGGGGGGACAGGGTTACCTACGAGCAGTACTTC. This chain connects TRBV9 to TRBJ2-7; TRBD1 matches at 9 bases. Trimming cost V 3 bases and J 2 bases; bases outside gene matches: 15. This CDR3 spans 18 amino acids. CDR1 SGDLS and CDR2 YYNGEE come from the germline V gene.

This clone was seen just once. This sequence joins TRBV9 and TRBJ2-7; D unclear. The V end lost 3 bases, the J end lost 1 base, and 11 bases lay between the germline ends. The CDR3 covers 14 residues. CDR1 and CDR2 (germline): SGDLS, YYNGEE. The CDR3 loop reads CASSGKDGSYEQYF. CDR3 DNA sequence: TGTGCCAGCAGCGGGAAAGACGGGTCCTACGAGCAGTACTTC.

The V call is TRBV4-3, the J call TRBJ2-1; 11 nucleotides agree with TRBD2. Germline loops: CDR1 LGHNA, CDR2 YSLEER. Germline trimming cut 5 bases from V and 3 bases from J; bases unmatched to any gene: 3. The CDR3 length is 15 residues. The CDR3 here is CASSYSGRGYNEQFF. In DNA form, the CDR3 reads TGCGCCAGCAGCTATAGCGGGAGGGGCTACAATGAGCAGTTCTTC.

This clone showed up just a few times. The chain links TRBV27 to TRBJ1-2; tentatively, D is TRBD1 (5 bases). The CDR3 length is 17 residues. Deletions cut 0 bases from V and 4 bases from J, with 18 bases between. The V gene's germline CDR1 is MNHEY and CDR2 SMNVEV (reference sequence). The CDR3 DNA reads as TGTGCCAGCAGTTTATCCTACAAGACAGCCTCCGGCTATGGCTACACCTTC. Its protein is CASSLSYKTASGYGYTF.

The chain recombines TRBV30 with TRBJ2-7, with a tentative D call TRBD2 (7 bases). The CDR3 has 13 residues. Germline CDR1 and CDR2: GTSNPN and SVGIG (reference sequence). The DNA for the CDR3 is TGTGCTTGGGAGGGAAGGGGGAACTACGAGCAGTACTTC. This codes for CAWEGRGNYEQYF.

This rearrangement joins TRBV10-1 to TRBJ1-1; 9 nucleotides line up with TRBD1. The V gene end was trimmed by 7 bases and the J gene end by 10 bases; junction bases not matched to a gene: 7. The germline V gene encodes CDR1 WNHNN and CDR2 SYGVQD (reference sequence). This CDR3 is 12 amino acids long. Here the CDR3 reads CASTTGGKGAFF. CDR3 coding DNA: TGCGCCAGCACTACAGGGGGCAAGGGAGCTTTCTTT.

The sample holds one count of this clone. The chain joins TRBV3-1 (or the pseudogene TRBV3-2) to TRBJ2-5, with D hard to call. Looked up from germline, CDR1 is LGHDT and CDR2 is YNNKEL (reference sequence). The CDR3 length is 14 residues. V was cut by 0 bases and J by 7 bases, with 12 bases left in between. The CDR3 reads CASSQDPNGGTQYF. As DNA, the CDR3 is TGTGCCAGCAGCCAAGATCCTAACGGCGGGACCCAGTACTTC.

CDR3 amino acids: CASSLKSRIQGGNQPQHF. The CDR3 nucleotides are TGTGCCAGCAGCCTGAAAAGCAGAATACAGGGAGGCAATCAGCCCCAGCATTTT. The chain uses TRBV7-8 and TRBJ1-5; maybe TRBD1 (6 bases). V shed 5 bases and J shed 2 bases, with 22 bases lying between them. Germline CDR1 SGHVS, CDR2 FQNEAQ. This CDR3 region has 18 residues.

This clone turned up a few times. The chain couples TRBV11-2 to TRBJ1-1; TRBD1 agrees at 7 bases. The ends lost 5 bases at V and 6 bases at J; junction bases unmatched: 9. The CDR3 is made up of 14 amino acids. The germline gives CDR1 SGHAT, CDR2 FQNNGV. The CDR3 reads CASSIQGSSAEAFF. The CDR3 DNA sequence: TGTGCCAGCAGCATACAGGGGTCGAGCGCTGAAGCTTTCTTT.

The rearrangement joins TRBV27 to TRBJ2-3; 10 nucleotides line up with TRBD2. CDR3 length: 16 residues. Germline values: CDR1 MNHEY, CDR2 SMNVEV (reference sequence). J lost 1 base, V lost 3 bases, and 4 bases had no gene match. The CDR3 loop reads CASSFSGRSRTDTQYF. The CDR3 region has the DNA TGTGCCAGCAGTTTTAGCGGGAGGTCCCGCACAGATACGCAGTATTTT.